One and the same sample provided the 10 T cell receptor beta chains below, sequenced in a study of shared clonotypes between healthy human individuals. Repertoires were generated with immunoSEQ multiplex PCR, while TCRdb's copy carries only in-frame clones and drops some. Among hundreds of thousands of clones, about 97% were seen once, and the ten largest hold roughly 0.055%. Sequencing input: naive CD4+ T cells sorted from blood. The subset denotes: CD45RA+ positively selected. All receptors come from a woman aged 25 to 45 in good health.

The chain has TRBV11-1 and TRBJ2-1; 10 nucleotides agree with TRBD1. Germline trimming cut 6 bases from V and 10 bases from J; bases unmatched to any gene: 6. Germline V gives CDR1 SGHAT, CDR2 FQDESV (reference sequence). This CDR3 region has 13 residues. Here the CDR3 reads CASSFDRGREQFF. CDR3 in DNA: TGTGCCAGCAGTTTTGACAGGGGGCGAGAGCAGTTCTTC.

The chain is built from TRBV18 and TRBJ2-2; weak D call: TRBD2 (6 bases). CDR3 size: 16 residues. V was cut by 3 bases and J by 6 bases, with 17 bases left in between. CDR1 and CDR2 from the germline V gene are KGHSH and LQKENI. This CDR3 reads CASSPMTSKMAGELFF. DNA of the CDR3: TGTGCCAGCTCACCGATGACTAGTAAAATGGCCGGGGAGCTGTTTTTT.

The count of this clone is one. The CDR3 DNA reads as TGTGCCAGCAGCCTCACGATGGCCGGGACAGGGTCTGGAGATACGCAGTATTTT. Its protein product is CASSLTMAGTGSGDTQYF. The V gene is TRBV7-2, the J gene TRBJ2-3; 9 bases line up with TRBD1. Germline assignment: CDR1 SGHTA and CDR2 FQGNSA. V gave up 5 bases and J gave up 5 bases; unmatched junction bases: 17. The CDR3 is 18 residues long.

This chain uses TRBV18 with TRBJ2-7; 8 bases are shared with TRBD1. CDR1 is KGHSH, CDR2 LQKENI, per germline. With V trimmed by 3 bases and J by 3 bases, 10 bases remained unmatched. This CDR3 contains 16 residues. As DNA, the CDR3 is TGTGCCAGCTCACCGACTCCGAGGACAGGGAACTACGAGCAGTACTTC. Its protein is CASSPTPRTGNYEQYF.

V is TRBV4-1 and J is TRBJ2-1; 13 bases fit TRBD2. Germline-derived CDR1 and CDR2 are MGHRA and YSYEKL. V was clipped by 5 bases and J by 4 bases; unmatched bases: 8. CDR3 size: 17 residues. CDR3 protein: CASSSRTSGSSYNEQFF. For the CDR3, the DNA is TGCGCCAGCAGCTCTCGGACTAGCGGGAGCTCTTACAATGAGCAGTTCTTC.

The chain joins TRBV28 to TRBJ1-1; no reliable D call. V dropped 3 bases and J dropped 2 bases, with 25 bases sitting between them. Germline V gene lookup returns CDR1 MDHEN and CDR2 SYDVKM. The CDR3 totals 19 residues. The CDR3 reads CASSFPLAMPRTKNTEAFF. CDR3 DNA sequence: TGTGCCAGCAGTTTCCCCCTCGCTATGCCCAGAACTAAAAACACTGAAGCTTTCTTT.

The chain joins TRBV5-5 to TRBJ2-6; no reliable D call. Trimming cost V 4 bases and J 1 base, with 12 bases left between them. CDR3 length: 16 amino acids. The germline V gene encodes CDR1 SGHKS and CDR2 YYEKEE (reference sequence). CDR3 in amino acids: CASSDTRLSGANVLTF. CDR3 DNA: TGTGCCAGCAGCGACACAAGGTTGTCTGGGGCCAACGTCCTGACTTTC.

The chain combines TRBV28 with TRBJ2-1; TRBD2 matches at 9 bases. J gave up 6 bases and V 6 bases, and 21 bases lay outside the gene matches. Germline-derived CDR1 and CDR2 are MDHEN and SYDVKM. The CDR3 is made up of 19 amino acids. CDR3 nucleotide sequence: TGTGCCAGCAGCCCTAATTTAGGTAGGGTAGCGGGAGTTAGCAATGAGCAGTTCTTC. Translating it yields CASSPNLGRVAGVSNEQFF.

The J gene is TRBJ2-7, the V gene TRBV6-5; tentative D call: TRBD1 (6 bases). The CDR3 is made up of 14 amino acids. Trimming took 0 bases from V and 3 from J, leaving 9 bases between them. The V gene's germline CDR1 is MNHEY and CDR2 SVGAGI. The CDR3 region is CASSYSQGRYEQYF. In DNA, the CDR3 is TGTGCCAGCAGTTACTCCCAGGGGCGCTACGAGCAGTACTTC.

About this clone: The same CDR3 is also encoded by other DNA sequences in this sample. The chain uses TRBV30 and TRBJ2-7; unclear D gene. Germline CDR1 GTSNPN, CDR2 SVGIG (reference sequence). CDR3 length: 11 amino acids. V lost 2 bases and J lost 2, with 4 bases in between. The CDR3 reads CAWSSAYEQYF. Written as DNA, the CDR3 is TGTGCCTGGAGTTCCGCCTACGAGCAGTACTTC.